The rows below give T cell receptor beta chains drawn from one sample of a study of blood T cell repertoires in COVID-19. Measured with immunoSEQ multiplex PCR; TCRdb has only the in-frame clones, and not every one. The table has roughly 75,000 clones, approximately 87% seen once. The source material was peripheral blood. These receptor sequences come from an elderly man in a cohort sampled during active COVID-19. Each CDR3 is given with its conserved first and last residue. The D gene is left open where the match is weak. Part of the rows lack a size; the others show once, few, many or a class for expanded clones.

v_call: TRBV20-1
clone_size: NA
d_call: NA
j_call: TRBJ2-1
cdr3_aa: CSAADSNEQFF
cdr3_nt: TGCAGTGCTGCGGACAGCAATGAGCAGTTCTTC

v_call: TRBV7-9
clone_size: NA
d_call: TRBD1
j_call: TRBJ1-1
cdr3_aa: CASSRSGGSWTEAFF
cdr3_nt: TGTGCCAGCAGCCGATCAGGGGGCAGCTGGACTGAAGCTTTCTTT

v_call: TRBV6-5
clone_size: NA
d_call: NA
j_call: TRBJ1-1
cdr3_aa: CASNLRGESTEAFF
cdr3_nt: TGTGCCAGCAACCTTAGGGGCGAATCCACTGAAGCTTTCTTT

v_call: TRBV12-5
clone_size: NA
d_call: TRBD2
j_call: TRBJ2-2
cdr3_aa: CASGLVLVGLAGERNTGELFF
cdr3_nt: TGTGCTAGTGGTTTGGTACTCGTCGGACTAGCGGGGGAACGAAACACCGGGGAGCTGTTTTTT

v_call: TRBV28
clone_size: once
d_call: NA
j_call: TRBJ1-2
cdr3_aa: CASRLNGGYGYTF
cdr3_nt: TGTGCCAGCAGACTAAACGGCGGCTATGGCTACACCTTC

v_call: TRBV4-1
clone_size: NA
d_call: NA
j_call: TRBJ1-1
cdr3_aa: CASSQARESPEAFF
cdr3_nt: TGCGCCAGCAGCCAAGCGAGGGAATCCCCTGAAGCTTTCTTT

v_call: TRBV5-4
clone_size: NA
d_call: TRBD1
j_call: TRBJ2-5
cdr3_aa: CASSLARTGPGTQYF
cdr3_nt: TGTGCCAGCAGCTTGGCCCGGACAGGGCCAGGGACCCAGTACTTC

v_call: TRBV12-5
clone_size: NA
d_call: NA
j_call: TRBJ2-1
cdr3_aa: CASGTDRGEQFF
cdr3_nt: TGTGCTAGTGGTACAGATAGGGGTGAGCAGTTCTTC

v_call: TRBV12-5
clone_size: NA
d_call: TRBD2
j_call: TRBJ2-1
cdr3_aa: CASGTNKRGDSYNEQFF
cdr3_nt: TGTGCTAGTGGTACAAACAAGCGGGGCGACTCCTACAATGAGCAGTTCTTC

v_call: TRBV6-6
clone_size: few
d_call: NA
j_call: TRBJ2-7
cdr3_aa: CASSYPGSGVQYF
cdr3_nt: TGTGCCAGCAGTTACCCGGGATCAGGTGTGCAGTACTTC

v_call: TRBV4-3
clone_size: NA
d_call: TRBD2
j_call: TRBJ2-5
cdr3_aa: CASSQDLAGGTETQYF
cdr3_nt: TGCGCCAGCAGCCAAGACTTAGCGGGGGGGACGGAGACCCAGTACTTC

v_call: TRBV24-1
clone_size: NA
d_call: TRBD1
j_call: TRBJ1-5
cdr3_aa: CATSDFKGQGWNQPQHF
cdr3_nt: TGTGCCACCAGTGATTTTAAAGGACAGGGATGGAATCAGCCCCAGCATTTT

v_call: TRBV18
clone_size: NA
d_call: NA
j_call: TRBJ2-3
cdr3_aa: CASSQGDTQYF
cdr3_nt: TGTGCCAGCTCTCAGGGAGATACGCAGTATTTT

v_call: TRBV6-5
clone_size: NA
d_call: NA
j_call: TRBJ1-2
cdr3_aa: CASSYPGGYTF
cdr3_nt: TGTGCCAGCAGTTACCCGGGAGGCTACACCTTC

v_call: TRBV18
clone_size: once
d_call: TRBD1
j_call: TRBJ1-2
cdr3_aa: CASSPGTDANYGYTF
cdr3_nt: TGTGCCAGCTCACCAGGGACAGACGCTAACTATGGCTACACCTTC

v_call: TRBV28
clone_size: NA
d_call: NA
j_call: TRBJ1-5
cdr3_aa: CASTHERRSNQPQHF
cdr3_nt: TGTGCCAGCACCCACGAAAGGAGAAGCAATCAGCCCCAGCATTTT

v_call: TRBV7-3
clone_size: NA
d_call: NA
j_call: TRBJ1-2
cdr3_aa: CASSPGGVGGGYTF
cdr3_nt: TGTGCCAGCAGCCCCGGCGGGGTGGGAGGCGGCTACACCTTC

v_call: TRBV5-1
clone_size: NA
d_call: NA
j_call: TRBJ2-7
cdr3_aa: CASSLDSRSYTYYEQYF
cdr3_nt: TGCGCCAGCAGCTTGGACTCCCGGAGCTATACGTATTACGAGCAGTACTTC

v_call: TRBV6-2/TRBV6-3
clone_size: NA
d_call: TRBD2
j_call: TRBJ2-3
cdr3_aa: CASSYISSAGRDTQYF
cdr3_nt: TGTGCCAGCAGTTACATTTCATCAGCGGGGCGAGATACGCAGTATTTT

v_call: TRBV5-1
clone_size: NA
d_call: TRBD1
j_call: TRBJ2-1
cdr3_aa: CASSRGQVSSYNEQFF
cdr3_nt: TGCGCCAGCAGCCGTGGACAGGTTAGCTCCTACAATGAGCAGTTCTTC

v_call: TRBV7-9
clone_size: NA
d_call: NA
j_call: TRBJ1-5
cdr3_aa: CASSFGSEGNQPQHF
cdr3_nt: TGTGCCAGCAGCTTTGGGTCGGAGGGCAATCAGCCCCAGCATTTT

v_call: TRBV6-5
clone_size: NA
d_call: NA
j_call: TRBJ2-1
cdr3_aa: CASSYRLQDNEQFF
cdr3_nt: TGTGCCAGCAGTTACCGATTACAGGACAATGAGCAGTTCTTC

v_call: TRBV2
clone_size: NA
d_call: TRBD1
j_call: TRBJ2-5
cdr3_aa: CASGGDRGTQETQYF
cdr3_nt: TGTGCCAGCGGCGGGGACAGGGGGACACAAGAGACCCAGTACTTC

v_call: TRBV11-2
clone_size: few
d_call: TRBD1
j_call: TRBJ1-6
cdr3_aa: CASSYSTGLAYNSPLHF
cdr3_nt: TGTGCCAGCAGCTATTCGACAGGGCTCGCCTATAATTCACCCCTCCACTTT

v_call: TRBV4-3
clone_size: NA
d_call: TRBD2
j_call: TRBJ2-5
cdr3_aa: CASSQQRGGMETQYF
cdr3_nt: TGCGCCAGCAGCCAACAGCGGGGGGGCATGGAGACCCAGTACTTC

v_call: TRBV29-1
clone_size: NA
d_call: TRBD1
j_call: TRBJ1-1
cdr3_aa: CSVGQQGISNTEAFF
cdr3_nt: TGCAGCGTCGGCCAACAGGGGATCTCGAACACTGAAGCTTTCTTT